These 8 T cell receptor beta chains originate from one sample sequenced in a study of blood T cell repertoires in COVID-19. The repertoire was sequenced with immunoSEQ multiplex PCR; TCRdb's copy has only in-frame clones and lacks some. The sample consists of about 70,000 clones, about 69% of them appearing once. Material for sequencing was peripheral blood. The receptors shown here come from a man between 65 and 79 years old with acute or convalescent COVID-19.

The chain recombines TRBV2 with TRBJ1-6, with TRBD1 matching 7 bases. The V gene end was trimmed by 4 bases and the J gene end by 7 bases; junction bases not matched to a gene: 7. The CDR3 totals 15 residues. Looked up from germline, CDR1 is SNHLY and CDR2 is FYNNEI. For the CDR3, the DNA is TGTGCCAGCAGTGCAACCGGGACAGACAATTCACCCCTCCACTTT. It specifies CASSATGTDNSPLHF.

This chain joins TRBV29-1 and TRBJ1-2; D is ambiguous. Trimming removed 3 bases at V and 4 bases at J, with 9 bases between. Germline V gene lookup returns CDR1 SQVTM and CDR2 ANQGSEA. There are 12 residues in the CDR3. CDR3 in DNA: TGCAGCGTTGATGAGGGCATCTATGGCTACACCTTC. It is translated as CSVDEGIYGYTF.

The CDR3 sequence is CASSLRDSYEQYF. The CDR3 DNA sequence: TGTGCCAGCAGCTTGCGGGACAGCTACGAGCAGTACTTC. The rearrangement uses TRBV5-4 and TRBJ2-7, with 7 bases identical to TRBD1. The CDR3 covers 13 residues. CDR1 is SGHNT, CDR2 YYREEE, per germline (reference sequence). After removal of 1 base from V and 3 bases from J, the junction contained 1 base not matched to a gene.

The chain employs TRBV3-1 (or the pseudogene TRBV3-2) and TRBJ2-3, with TRBD2 matching 13 bases. After removal of 4 bases from V and 2 bases from J, the junction contained 3 bases not matched to a gene. CDR1 LGHDT and CDR2 YNNKEL come from the germline V gene (reference sequence). The CDR3 is 16 residues long. CDR3 region: CASSPGTSGTTDTQYF. For the CDR3, the DNA is TGTGCCAGCAGCCCTGGGACTAGCGGGACCACAGATACGCAGTATTTT.

The rearrangement uses TRBV2 and TRBJ1-1; weak D call: TRBD1 (5 bases). This CDR3 spans 14 amino acids. The V gene lost 6 bases and the J gene lost 2 bases, with 13 bases spanning the gap. CDR1 is SNHLY, CDR2 FYNNEI, per germline. The CDR3 loop is CASSLLTGNTEAFF. CDR3 coding DNA: TGTGCCAGCAGCCTCCTTACAGGTAACACTGAAGCTTTCTTT.

The chain recombines TRBV29-1 with TRBJ1-2, with D unclear. The CDR3 totals 10 residues. Germline-derived CDR1 and CDR2 are SQVTM and ANQGSEA. V lost 7 bases to trimming and J lost 7 bases, with 10 bases between them. The CDR3, as DNA: TGCAGCGCCAGTGAGGGTGGCTACACCTTC. Translating gives CSASEGGYTF. The full variable domain, rest sourced from reference TRBV29-1 and TRBJ1-2, is SAVISQKPSRDICQRGTSLTIQCQVDSQVTMMFWYRQQPGQSLTLIATANQGSEATYESGFVIDKFPISRPNLTFSTLTVSNMSPEDSSIYLCSASEGGYTFGSGTRLTVV.

The gene calls are TRBV7-2 and TRBJ1-3; 7 bases are shared with TRBD1. Germline-derived CDR1 and CDR2 are SGHTA and FQGNSA. The CDR3 contains 17 residues. V shed 1 base and J 0 bases; nucleotides not matched to a gene: 6. The CDR3: CASSLEGTAFSGNTIYF. The CDR3 DNA sequence: TGTGCCAGCAGCTTAGAAGGGACAGCCTTCTCTGGAAACACCATATATTTT.

This sequence joins TRBV21-1 and TRBJ2-5; the DNA was not used to check the table's D call, TRBD2. TRBV21-1 is a pseudogene. The length of the CDR3 is 17 residues. CDR3 bases: TGTGCCAGCAGCAAAACGGGGACTAGCGGGTACCAAGAGACCCAGTACTTC. This sequence encodes CASSKTGTSGYQETQYF.